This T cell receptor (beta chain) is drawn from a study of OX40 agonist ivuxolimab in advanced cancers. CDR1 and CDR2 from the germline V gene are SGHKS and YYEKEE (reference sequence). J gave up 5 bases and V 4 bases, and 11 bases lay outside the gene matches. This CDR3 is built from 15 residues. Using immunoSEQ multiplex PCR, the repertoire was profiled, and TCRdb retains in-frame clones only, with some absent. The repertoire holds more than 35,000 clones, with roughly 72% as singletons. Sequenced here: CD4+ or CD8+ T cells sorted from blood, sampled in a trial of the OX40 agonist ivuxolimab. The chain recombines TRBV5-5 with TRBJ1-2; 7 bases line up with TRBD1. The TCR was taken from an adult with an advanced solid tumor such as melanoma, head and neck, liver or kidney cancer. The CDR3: CASSQQGRGGYGYTF. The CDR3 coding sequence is TGTGCCAGCAGCCAACAGGGGAGGGGAGGATATGGCTACACCTTC.